This entry features one T cell receptor (beta chain) sequence. Its antigen is unknown. No base qualities exist here, and no much larger clone lies one base off it. This entry comes from a study of control samples from healthy donors and cancer patients (dated by TCRdb to the early 2020s). The CDR3 measures 15 amino acids from cysteine to phenylalanine. The kept DNA is CDR3 alone, 45 bases in frame from the first base. V loses 0 bases, J loses 3 bases, and the germline ends lie 9 bases apart. CDR1 and CDR2, looked up from the germline V gene, are MNHEY and SVGAGI. Receptor amplification or capture employed the immunoSEQ multiplex PCR assay. Entries here come from immuneACCESS through TCRdb and include only in-frame sequences with V and J called. Some clones fail to appear in such tables; in the studies checked, an unresolved V gene covers under half of the shortfall, and the cause of the remainder is unknown. The sample yields about 160,000 clones; roughly 93% were counted once. Clones ranked in the top ten supply roughly 5.7% of the sample.

The sequenced material came from blood. This TCR derives from a man younger than 35 in good health. Recombination connected TRBV6-5 to TRBJ1-5; too little of a D gene remains to name it. The sequenced DNA: TGTGCCAGCAGTTACTCCAGACGGGACAATCAGCCCCAGCATTTT. This sequence encodes CASSYSRRDNQPQHF.